This T cell receptor (beta chain) was sequenced for a study of blood T cells in healthy people across ages. Points from the study as a whole: Per million T cells, the diversity of TCR beta decreased roughly linearly as age advanced. Both higher diversity and more naive CD4+ cells marked long-lived donors when set against aged donors.

With 1 base removed from V and 0 bases from J, the gap between germline ends came to 3 bases. CDR1 and CDR2 from the germline V gene are SGHVS and FQNEAQ. This CDR3 spans 13 amino acids. The draw of peripheral blood yielded around 10 milliliters from each donor. Isolation yielded PBMCs, at least 7 million per sample, in every case. Remarks on this clonotype: Its antigen is currently unknown. A much larger clone differs from this one at a single base, so this may be a read error.

Next came a second PCR, run for about 7 to 12 cycles, which used a sample-barcoded 5' primer along with a J-beta primer mix. TCRdb re-called the 5' RACE reads through MiXCR, storing one row per CDR3 protein. The sample includes roughly 1,500,000 distinct CDR3 sequences, about 31% of them seen just once. The source material was blood. This sequence was found in a woman in her twenties or thirties in good health. The chain recombines TRBV7-8 with TRBJ2-5; unclear D gene. CDR3 coding DNA: TGTGCCAGCAGCTTAGACCACCAAGAGACCCAGTACTTC. Amino acid sequence: CASSLDHQETQYF.